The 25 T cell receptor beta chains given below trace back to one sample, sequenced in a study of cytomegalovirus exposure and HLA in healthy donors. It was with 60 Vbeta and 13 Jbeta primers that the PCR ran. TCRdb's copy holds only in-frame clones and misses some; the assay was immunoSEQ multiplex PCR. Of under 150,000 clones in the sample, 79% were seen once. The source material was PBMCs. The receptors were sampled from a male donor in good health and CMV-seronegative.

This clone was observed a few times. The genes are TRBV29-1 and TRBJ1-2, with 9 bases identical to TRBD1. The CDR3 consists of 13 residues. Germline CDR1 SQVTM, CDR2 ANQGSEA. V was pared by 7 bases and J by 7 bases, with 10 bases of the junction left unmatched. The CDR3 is CSGGQGDRGGYTF. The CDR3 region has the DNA TGCAGCGGGGGACAGGGAGACCGGGGTGGCTACACCTTC. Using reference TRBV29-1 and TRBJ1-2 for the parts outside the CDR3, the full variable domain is SAVISQKPSRDICQRGTSLTIQCQVDSQVTMMFWYRQQPGQSLTLIATANQGSEATYESGFVIDKFPISRPNLTFSTLTVSNMSPEDSSIYLCSGGQGDRGGYTFGSGTRLTVV.

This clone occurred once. CDR3 region: CASSLAGGEDYGYTF. The CDR3 region has the DNA TGTGCCAGCAGCTTAGCAGGGGGCGAGGACTATGGCTACACCTTC. The chain recombines TRBV7-8 with TRBJ1-2; 7 bases are shared with TRBD1. The CDR3 contains 15 residues. Trimming removed 0 bases from V and 3 bases from J; junction bases left unmatched: 4. Per the germline V gene, CDR1 is SGHVS and CDR2 is FQNEAQ.

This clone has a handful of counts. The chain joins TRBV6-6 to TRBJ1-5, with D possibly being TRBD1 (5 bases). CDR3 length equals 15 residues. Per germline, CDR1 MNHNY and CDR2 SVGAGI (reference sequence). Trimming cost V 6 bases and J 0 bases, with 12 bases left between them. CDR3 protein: CASSPGGYSNQPQHF. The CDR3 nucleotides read TGTGCCAGCAGCCCCGGGGGGTATAGCAATCAGCCCCAGCATTTT.

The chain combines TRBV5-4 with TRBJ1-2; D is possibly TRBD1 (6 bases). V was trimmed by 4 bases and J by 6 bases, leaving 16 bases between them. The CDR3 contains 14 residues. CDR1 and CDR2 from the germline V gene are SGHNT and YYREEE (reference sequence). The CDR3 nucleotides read TGTGCCAGCAGCCTGGTTGGACAGCGTGATGGCTACACCTTC. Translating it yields CASSLVGQRDGYTF.

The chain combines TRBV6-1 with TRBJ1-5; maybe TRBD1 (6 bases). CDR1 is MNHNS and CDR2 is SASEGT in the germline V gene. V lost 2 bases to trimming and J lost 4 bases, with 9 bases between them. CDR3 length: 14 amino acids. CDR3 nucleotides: TGTGCCAGCAGTGAACAGGGGATAAATCAGCCCCAGCATTTT. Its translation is CASSEQGINQPQHF.

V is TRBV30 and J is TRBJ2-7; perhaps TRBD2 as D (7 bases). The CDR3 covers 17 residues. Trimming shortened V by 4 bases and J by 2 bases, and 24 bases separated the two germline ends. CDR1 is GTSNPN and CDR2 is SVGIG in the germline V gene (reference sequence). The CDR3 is CAWTPPRLRGGTYEQYF. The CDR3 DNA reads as TGTGCCTGGACCCCACCTCGACTTAGGGGGGGGACCTACGAGCAGTACTTC.

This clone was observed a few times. The CDR3 DNA reads as TGTGCCAGTAACCTCTGGGGGCCATTGAACACTGAAGCTTTCTTT. Residues: CASNLWGPLNTEAFF. V and J are TRBV19 and TRBJ1-1, with D possibly being TRBD1 (6 bases). V was cut by 7 bases and J by 0 bases, with 15 bases left in between. Germline-derived CDR1 and CDR2 are LNHDA and SQIVND (reference sequence). The length of the CDR3 is 15 residues.

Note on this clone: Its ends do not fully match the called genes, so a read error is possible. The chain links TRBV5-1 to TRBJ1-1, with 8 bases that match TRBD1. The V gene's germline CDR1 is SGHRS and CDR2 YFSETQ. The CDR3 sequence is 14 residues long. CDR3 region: CASSPDRENAEAFF. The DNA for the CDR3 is TGCGCCAGCAGCCCGGACAGGGAGAACGCTGAAGCTTTCTTT.

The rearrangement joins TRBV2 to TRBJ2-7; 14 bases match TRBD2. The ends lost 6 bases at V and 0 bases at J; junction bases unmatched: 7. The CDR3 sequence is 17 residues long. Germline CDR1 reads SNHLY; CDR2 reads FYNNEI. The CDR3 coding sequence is TGTGCCAGCAGCCATCCCGGGACTAGCGGGGGCTCCTACGAGCAGTACTTC. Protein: CASSHPGTSGGSYEQYF.

CDR3 in amino acids: CASRSGGGAREQYF. The CDR3 DNA follows: TGTGCCAGCAGAAGTGGCGGGGGGGCCCGCGAGCAGTACTTC. The J gene is TRBJ2-7, the V gene TRBV6-1; 9 bases align to TRBD2. The germline CDR1 and CDR2 sequences are MNHNS and SASEGT. Unmatched junction bases numbered 9, after V lost 6 bases and J lost 6 bases. This CDR3 is built from 14 residues.

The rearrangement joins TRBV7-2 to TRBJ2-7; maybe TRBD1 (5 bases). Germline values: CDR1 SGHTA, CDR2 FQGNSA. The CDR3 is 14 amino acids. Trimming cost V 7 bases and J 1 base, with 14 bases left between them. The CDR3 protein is CASKRTPSSYEQYF. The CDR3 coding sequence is TGTGCCAGCAAACGGACACCTTCGTCCTACGAGCAGTACTTC.

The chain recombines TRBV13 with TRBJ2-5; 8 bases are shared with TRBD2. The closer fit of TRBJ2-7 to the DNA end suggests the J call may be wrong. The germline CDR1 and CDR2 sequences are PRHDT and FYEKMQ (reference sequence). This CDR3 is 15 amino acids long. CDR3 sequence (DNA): TGTGCCAGCTCAGCAGGGGCGGGGGGCTCCTACGAGCAGTACTTC. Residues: CASSAGAGGSYEQYF.

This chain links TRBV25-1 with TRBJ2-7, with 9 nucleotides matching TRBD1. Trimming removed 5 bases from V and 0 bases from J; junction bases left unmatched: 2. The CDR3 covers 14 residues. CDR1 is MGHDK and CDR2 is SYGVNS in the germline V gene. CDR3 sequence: CASSPGQGSYEQYF. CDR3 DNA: TGTGCCAGCAGTCCGGGACAGGGCTCCTACGAGCAGTACTTC.

The CDR3 loop is CASSSIQISYEQYF. The CDR3 region has the DNA TGTGCCAGCTCAAGTATACAGATCTCCTACGAGCAGTACTTC. This chain connects TRBV18 to TRBJ2-7; no reliable D call. CDR3 length: 14 amino acids. The germline CDR1 and CDR2 sequences are KGHSH and LQKENI. Trimming stripped 5 bases from V and 0 bases from J, with 11 bases between.

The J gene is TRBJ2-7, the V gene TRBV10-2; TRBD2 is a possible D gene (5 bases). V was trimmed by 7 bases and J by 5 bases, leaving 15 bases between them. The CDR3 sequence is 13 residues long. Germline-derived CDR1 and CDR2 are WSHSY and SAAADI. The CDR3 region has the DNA TGCGCCAGCACATTCAAGGCGGGTCACGAGCAGTACTTC. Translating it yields CASTFKAGHEQYF.

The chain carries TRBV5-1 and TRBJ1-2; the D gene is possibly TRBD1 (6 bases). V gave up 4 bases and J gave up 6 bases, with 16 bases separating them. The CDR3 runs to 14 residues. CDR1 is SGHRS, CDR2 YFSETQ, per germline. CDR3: CASSTGQLGDGYTF. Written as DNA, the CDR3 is TGCGCCAGCAGCACCGGACAGCTTGGGGATGGCTACACCTTC.

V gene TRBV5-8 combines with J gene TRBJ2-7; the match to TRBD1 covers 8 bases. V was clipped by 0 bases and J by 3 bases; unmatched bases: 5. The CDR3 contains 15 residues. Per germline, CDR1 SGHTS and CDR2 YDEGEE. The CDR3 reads CASSLVTGVIYEQYF. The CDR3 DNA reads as TGTGCCAGCAGCTTGGTGACAGGGGTCATCTACGAGCAGTACTTC.

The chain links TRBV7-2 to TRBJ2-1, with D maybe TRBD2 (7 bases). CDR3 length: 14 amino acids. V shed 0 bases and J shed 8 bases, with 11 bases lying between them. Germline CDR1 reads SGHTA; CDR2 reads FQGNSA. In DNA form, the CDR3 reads TGTGCCAGCAGCTTAGCGGGCGGGGGCTATGAGCAGTTCTTC. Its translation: CASSLAGGGYEQFF.

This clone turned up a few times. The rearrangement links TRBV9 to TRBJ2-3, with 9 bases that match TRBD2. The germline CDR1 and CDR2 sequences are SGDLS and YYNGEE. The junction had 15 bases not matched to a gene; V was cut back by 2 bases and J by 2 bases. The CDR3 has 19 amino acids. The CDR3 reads CASSVSPGGAGGFTDTQYF. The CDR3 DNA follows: TGTGCCAGCAGCGTCAGCCCCGGGGGAGCGGGGGGATTCACAGATACGCAGTATTTT.

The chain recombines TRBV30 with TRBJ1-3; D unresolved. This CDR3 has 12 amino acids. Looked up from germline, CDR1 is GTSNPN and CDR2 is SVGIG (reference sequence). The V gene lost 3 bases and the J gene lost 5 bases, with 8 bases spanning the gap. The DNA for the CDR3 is TGTGCCTGGAGCCCTGTCCGAAACACCATATATTTT. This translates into CAWSPVRNTIYF.

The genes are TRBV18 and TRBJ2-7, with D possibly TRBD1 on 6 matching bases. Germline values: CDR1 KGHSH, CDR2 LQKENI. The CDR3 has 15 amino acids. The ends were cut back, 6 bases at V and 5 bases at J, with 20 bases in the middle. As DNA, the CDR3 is TGTGCCAGCTCCCTACTAGGACAGTTAGGCAACGAGCAGTACTTC. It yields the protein CASSLLGQLGNEQYF.

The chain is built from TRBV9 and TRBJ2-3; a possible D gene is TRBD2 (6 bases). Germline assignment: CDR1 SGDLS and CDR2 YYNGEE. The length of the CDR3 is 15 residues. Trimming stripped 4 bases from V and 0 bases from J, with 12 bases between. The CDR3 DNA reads TGTGCCAGCAGCCTTGGCGCGGGGAGCACAGATACGCAGTATTTT. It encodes CASSLGAGSTDTQYF.

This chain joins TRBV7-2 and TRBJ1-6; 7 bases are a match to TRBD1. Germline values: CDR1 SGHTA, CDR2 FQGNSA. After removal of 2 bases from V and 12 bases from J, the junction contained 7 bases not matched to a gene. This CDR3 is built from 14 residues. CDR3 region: CASSLSQGRRPLHF. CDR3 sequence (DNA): TGTGCCAGCAGCTTATCACAGGGGCGAAGACCCCTCCACTTT.

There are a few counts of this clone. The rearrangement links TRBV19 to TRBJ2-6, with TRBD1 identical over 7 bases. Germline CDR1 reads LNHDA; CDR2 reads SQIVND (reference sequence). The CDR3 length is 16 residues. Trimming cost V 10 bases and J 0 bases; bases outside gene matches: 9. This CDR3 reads CATSGQPSSGANVLTF. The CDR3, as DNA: TGTGCCACCTCGGGACAGCCAAGCTCTGGGGCCAACGTCCTGACTTTC.

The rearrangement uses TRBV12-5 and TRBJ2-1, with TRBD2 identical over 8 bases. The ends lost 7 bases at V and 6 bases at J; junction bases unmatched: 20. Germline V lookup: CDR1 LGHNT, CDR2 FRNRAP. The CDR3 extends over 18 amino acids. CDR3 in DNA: TGTGCTAGTGCCTGGGGGGGTAGCGGGGCCCCCCTTGGCAATGAGCAGTTCTTC. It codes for CASAWGGSGAPLGNEQFF.